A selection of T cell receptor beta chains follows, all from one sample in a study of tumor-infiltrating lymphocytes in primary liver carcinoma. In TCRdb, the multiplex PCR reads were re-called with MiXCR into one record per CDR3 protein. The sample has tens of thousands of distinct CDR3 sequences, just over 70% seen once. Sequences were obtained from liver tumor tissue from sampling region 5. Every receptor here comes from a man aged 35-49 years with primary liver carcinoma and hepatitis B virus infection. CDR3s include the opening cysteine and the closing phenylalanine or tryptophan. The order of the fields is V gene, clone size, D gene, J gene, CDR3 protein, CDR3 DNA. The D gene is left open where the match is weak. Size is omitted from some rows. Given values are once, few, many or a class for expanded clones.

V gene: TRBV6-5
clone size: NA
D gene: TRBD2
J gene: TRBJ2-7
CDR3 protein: CTSSYPGLAGGLYEQYF
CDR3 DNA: TGTACCAGCAGTTACCCGGGGCTAGCGGGAGGGCTCTACGAGCAGTACTTC

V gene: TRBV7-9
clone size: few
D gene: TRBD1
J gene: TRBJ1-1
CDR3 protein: CASSPRQGWNTEAFF
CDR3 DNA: TGTGCCAGCAGCCCCCGACAGGGCTGGAACACTGAAGCTTTCTTT

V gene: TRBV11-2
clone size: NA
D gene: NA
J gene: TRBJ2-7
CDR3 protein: CASTPLDAAHHEQYF
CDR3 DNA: TGTGCCAGCACCCCCTTGGATGCAGCCCACCACGAGCAGTACTTC

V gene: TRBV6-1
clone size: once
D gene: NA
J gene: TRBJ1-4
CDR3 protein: CASREWTGLGSEKLFF
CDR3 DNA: TGTGCCAGCAGGGAGTGGACGGGTCTCGGGAGTGAAAAACTGTTTTTT

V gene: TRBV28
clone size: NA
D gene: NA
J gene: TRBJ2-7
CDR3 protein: CANSPQGYEQYF
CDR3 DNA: TGTGCCAACAGTCCTCAGGGATACGAGCAGTACTTC

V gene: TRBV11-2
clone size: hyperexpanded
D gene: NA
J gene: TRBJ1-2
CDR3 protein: CASSLEGNYGYTF
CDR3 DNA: TGTGCCAGCAGCTTAGAGGGGAACTATGGCTACACCTTC

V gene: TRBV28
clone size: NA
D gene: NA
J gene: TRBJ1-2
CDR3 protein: CASSLFLDSNYGYTF
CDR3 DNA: TGTGCCAGCAGTTTATTTCTGGACTCTAACTATGGCTACACCTTC

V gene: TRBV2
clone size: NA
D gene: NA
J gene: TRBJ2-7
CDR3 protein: CASSEPRGGYERYF
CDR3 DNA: TGTGCCAGCAGTGAACCCAGGGGTGGGTACGAGCGGTACTTC

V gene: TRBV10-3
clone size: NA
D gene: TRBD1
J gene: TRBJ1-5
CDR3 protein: CAIQGGGDQPQHF
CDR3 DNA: TGTGCCATCCAAGGAGGGGGCGATCAGCCCCAGCATTTT

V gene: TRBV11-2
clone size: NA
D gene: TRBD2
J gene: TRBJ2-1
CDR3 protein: CASSRTSGGYNEQFF
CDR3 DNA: TGTGCCAGCAGCAGGACTAGCGGGGGGTACAATGAGCAGTTCTTC

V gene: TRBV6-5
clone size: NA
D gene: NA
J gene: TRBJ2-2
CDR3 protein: CASSYAMDGTRELFF
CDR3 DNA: TGCGCCAGCAGTTACGCAATGGACGGCACCAGGGAGCTGTTTTTT

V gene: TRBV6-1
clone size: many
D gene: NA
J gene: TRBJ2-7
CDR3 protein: CASSEPGRRFNEQYF
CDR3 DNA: TGTGCCAGCAGTGAACCGGGACGCCGGTTCAACGAGCAGTACTTC

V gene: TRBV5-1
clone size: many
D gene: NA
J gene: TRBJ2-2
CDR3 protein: CASSFENTGELFF
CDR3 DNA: TGCGCCAGCAGCTTCGAGAACACCGGGGAGCTGTTTTTT

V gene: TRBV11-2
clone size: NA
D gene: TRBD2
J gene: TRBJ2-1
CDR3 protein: CASSRRLAGGPGDEQFF
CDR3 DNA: TGTGCCAGCAGCAGGAGACTAGCGGGAGGGCCGGGGGATGAACAGTTCTTC

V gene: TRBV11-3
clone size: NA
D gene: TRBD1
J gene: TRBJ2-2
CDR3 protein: CASSQSTGVCTGELFF
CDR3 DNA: TGTGCCAGCAGCCAGTCGACAGGGGTATGTACCGGGGAGCTGTTTTTT

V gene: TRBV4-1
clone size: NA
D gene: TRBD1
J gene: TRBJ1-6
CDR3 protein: CASSLFPGQSNSPLNF
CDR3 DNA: TGCGCCAGCAGCCTCTTCCCGGGACAGAGTAATTCACCCCTGAACTTT

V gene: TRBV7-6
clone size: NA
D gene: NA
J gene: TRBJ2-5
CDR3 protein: CASCLGMIETQYF
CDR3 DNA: TGTGCCAGCTGCTTAGGAATGATTGAGACCCAGTACTTC

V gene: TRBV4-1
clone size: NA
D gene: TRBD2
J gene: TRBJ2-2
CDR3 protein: CASSQSSGDTRELFF
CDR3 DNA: TGCGCCAGCAGCCAATCTAGCGGGGACACCAGGGAGCTGTTTTTT

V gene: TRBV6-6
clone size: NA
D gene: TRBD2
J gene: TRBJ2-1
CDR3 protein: CVSSYPPAGGENEQFF
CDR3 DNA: TGTGTCAGCAGTTACCCACCCGCGGGAGGGGAAAATGAGCAGTTCTTC

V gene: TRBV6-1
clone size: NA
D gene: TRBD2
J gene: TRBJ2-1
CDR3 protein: CAGRLAVGNEQFF
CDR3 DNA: TGTGCTGGCAGGCTAGCGGTAGGAAATGAGCAGTTCTTC

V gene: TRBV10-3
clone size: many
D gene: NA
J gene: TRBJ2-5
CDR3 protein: CAISALQETQYF
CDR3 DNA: TGTGCCATCAGCGCACTTCAAGAGACCCAGTACTTC

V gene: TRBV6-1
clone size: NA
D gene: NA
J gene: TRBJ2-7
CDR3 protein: CASTESTGTDEQYF
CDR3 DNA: TGTGCCAGCACTGAATCCACGGGGACCGACGAACAGTACTTC

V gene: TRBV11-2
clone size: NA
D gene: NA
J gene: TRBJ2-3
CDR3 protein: CAGGKPGSDAQYF
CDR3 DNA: TGTGCCGGCGGAAAACCCGGGTCGGATGCGCAGTATTTT

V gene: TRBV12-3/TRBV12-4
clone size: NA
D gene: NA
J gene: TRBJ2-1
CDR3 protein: CASSSRLAGGRNEQFF
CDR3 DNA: TGTGCCAGCAGTTCCCGACTAGCTGGGGGGCGTAATGAGCAGTTCTTC

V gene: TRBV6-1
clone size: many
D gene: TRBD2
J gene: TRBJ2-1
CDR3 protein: CASSAIAGANNEQFF
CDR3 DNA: TGTGCCAGCAGTGCTATAGCGGGAGCGAACAATGAGCAGTTCTTC

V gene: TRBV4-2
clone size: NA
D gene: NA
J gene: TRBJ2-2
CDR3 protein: CASSQDWNTGDLFF
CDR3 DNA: TGTGCCAGCAGTCAAGATTGGAACACCGGGGACCTGTTTTTT

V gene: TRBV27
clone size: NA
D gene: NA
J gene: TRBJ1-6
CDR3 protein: CASSLSYTEEYSPLHF
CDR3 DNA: TGTGCCAGCAGTTTATCCTACACGGAAGAGTATTCACCCCTCCACTTT

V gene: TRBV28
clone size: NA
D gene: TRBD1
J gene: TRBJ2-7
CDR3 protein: CASTKGAGGYGQYF
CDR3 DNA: TGTGCCAGCACCAAGGGGGCAGGAGGCTACGGGCAGTACTTC

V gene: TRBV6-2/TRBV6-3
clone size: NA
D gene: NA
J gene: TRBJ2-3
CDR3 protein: CATSAIGSDQYF
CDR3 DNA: TGTGCCACAAGTGCCATCGGGAGTGACCAGTATTTT

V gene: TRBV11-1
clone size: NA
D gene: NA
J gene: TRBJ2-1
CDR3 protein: CVSCLGLGLPTQEQFF
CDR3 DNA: TGTGTCAGCTGCTTAGGCCTGGGACTTCCTACGCAGGAGCAGTTCTTC

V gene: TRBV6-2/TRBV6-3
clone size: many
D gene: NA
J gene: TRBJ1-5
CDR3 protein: CASSAQGGGNQPQHF
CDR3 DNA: TGTGCCAGCAGCGCGCAGGGAGGTGGCAATCAGCCCCAGCATTTT

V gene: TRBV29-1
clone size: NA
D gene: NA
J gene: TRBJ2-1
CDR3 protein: CSVVTVAVQQFF
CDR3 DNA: TGCAGCGTTGTTACAGTGGCTGTGCAGCAGTTCTTC

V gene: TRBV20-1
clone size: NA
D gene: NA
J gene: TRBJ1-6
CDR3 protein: CSARPQMMDSPIHF
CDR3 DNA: TGCAGTGCTAGACCACAGATGATGGATTCACCCATCCACTTT

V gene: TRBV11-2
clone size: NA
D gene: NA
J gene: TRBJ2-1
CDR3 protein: CASSLCRTNERFF
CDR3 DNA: TGTGCCAGCAGCTTATGCCGGACAAATGAGCGGTTCTTC

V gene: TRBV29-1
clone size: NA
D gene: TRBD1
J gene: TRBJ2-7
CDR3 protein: CSGLPGQGVNEQYF
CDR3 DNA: TGCAGCGGATTGCCGGGACAGGGGGTGAATGAACAGTACTTC

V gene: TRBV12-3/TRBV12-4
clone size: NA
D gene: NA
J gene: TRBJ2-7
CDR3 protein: CACSLSRWSYEQYF
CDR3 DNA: TGTGCCTGCAGTTTATCCAGGTGGTCCTACGAGCAGTACTTC

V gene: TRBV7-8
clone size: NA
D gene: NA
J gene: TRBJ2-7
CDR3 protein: CASSVDVSYKQYF
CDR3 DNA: TGTGCCAGCAGCGTGGATGTCTCATACAAGCAGTACTTC

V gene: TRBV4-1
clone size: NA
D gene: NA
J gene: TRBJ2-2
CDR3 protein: CASSQAPALNTGGLFF
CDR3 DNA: TGTGCCAGCAGCCAAGCCCCAGCCTTGAACACCGGGGGGCTGTTTTTT

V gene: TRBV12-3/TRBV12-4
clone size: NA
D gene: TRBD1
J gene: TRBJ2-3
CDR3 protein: CTSSFPPPTGGPSTDTQYF
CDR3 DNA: TGTACCAGCAGTTTCCCCCCCCCAACAGGGGGCCCTAGCACAGATACGCAGTATTTT

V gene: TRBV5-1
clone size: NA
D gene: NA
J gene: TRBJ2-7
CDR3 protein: CASSLALRNEQYF
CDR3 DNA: TGCGCCAGCAGCTTGGCCTTGCGGAATGAACAGTACTTC